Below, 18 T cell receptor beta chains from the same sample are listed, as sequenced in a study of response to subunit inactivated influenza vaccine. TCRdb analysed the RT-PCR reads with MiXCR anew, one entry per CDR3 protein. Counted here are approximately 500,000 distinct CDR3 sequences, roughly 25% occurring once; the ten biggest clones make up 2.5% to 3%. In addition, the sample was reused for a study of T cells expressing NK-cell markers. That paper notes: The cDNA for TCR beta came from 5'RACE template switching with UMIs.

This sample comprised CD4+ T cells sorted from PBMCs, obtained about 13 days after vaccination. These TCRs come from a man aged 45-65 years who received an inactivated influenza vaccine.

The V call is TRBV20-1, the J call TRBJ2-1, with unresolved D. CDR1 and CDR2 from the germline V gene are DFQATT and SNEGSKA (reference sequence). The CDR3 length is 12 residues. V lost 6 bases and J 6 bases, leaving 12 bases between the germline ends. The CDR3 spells CSALFGPNEQFF. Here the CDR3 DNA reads TGCAGTGCCCTCTTTGGCCCCAATGAGCAGTTCTTC.

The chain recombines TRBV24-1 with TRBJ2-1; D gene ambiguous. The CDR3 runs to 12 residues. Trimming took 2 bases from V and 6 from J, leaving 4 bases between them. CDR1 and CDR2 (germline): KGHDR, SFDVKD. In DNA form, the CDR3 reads TGTGCCACCAGTGATTCCCGCAATGAGCAGTTCTTC. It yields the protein CATSDSRNEQFF.

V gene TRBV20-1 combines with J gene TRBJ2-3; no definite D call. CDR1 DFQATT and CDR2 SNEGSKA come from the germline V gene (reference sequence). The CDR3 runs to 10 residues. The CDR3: CSLSRDTQYF. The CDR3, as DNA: TGCAGCCTGTCCAGGGATACGCAGTATTTT.

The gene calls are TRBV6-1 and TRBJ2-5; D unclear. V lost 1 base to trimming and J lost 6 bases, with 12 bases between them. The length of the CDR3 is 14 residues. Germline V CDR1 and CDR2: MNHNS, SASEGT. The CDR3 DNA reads TGTGCCAGCAGTGAAGGGAAACGGCAACAGACCCAGTACTTC. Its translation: CASSEGKRQQTQYF.

Here the CDR3 reads CASSQDTGNYGYTF. The CDR3, as DNA: TGTGCCAGCAGCCAAGATACGGGTAACTATGGCTACACCTTC. The chain links TRBV4-2 to TRBJ1-2; D is unclear. CDR1 is LGHNA and CDR2 is YNFKEQ in the germline V gene. V was shortened by 0 bases and J by 1 base, with 6 bases between the two germline ends. This CDR3 is built from 14 residues.

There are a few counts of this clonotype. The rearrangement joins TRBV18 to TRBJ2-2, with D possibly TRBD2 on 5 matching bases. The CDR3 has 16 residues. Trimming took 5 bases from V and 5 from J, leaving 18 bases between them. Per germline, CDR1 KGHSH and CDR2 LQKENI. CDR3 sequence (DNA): TGTGCCAGCTCATTGGAAACACGGGGAAAAACCGGGGAGCTGTTTTTT. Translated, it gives CASSLETRGKTGELFF.

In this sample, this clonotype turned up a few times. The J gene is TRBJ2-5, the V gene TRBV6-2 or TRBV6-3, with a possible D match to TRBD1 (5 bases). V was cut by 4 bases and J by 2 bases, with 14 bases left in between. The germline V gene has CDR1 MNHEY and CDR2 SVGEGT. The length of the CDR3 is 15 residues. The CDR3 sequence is CASSLDTPKQETQYF. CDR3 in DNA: TGTGCCAGCAGTTTGGACACCCCGAAACAAGAGACCCAGTACTTC.

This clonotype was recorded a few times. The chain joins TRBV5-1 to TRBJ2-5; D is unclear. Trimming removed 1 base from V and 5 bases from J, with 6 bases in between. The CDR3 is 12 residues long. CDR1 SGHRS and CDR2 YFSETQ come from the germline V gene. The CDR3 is CASSLQMETQYF. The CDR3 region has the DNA TGCGCCAGCAGCTTGCAGATGGAGACCCAGTACTTC.

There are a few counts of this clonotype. The CDR3 spells CASSRVDSAKNIQYF. The CDR3 DNA reads as TGTGCCAGCAGCCGCGTCGATTCTGCCAAAAACATTCAGTACTTC. V and J are TRBV7-9 and TRBJ2-4; D unclear. CDR1 and CDR2 from the germline V gene are SEHNR and FQNEAQ (reference sequence). The CDR3 has 15 amino acids. V was trimmed by 5 bases and J by 1 base, leaving 12 bases between them.

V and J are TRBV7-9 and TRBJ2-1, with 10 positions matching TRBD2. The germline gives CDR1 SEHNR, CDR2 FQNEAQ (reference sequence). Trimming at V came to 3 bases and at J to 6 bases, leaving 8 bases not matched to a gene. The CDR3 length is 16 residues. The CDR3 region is CASSFPSGGAPNEQFF. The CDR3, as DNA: TGTGCCAGCAGCTTCCCCAGCGGGGGGGCCCCCAATGAGCAGTTCTTC.

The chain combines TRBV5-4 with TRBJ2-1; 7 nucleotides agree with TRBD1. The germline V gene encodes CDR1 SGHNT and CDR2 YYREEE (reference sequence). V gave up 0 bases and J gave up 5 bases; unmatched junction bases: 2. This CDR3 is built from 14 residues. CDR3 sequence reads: CASSLVDRNNEQFF. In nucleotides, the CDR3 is TGTGCCAGCAGCTTGGTGGACAGGAACAATGAGCAGTTCTTC.

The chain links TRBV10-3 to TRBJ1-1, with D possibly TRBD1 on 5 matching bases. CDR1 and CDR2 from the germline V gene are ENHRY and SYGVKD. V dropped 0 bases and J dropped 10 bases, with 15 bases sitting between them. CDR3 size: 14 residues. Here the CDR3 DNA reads TGTGCCATCAGTGAGTCGGCAGGGACCGGTGGAGCTTTCTTT. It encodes CAISESAGTGGAFF.

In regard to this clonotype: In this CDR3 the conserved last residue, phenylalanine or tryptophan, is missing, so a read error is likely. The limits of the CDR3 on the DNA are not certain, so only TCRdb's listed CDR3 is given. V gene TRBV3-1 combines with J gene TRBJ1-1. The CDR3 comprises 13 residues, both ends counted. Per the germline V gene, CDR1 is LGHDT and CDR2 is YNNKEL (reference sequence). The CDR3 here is CASSQDRRAPMSI.

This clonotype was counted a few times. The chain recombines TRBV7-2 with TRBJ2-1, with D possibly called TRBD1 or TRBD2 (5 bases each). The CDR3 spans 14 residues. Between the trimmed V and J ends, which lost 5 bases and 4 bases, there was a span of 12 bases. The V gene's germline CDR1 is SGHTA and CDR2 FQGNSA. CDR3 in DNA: TGTGCCAGCAGCGTCAGGTGGGGGTACAATGAGCAGTTCTTC. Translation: CASSVRWGYNEQFF.

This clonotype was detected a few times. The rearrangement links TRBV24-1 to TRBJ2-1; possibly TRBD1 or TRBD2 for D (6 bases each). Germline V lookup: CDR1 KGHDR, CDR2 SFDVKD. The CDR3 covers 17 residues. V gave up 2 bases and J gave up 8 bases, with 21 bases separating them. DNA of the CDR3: TGTGCCACCAGTGATTGGAACCTGGGGGGCTCAGGGGATGAGCAGTTCTTC. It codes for CATSDWNLGGSGDEQFF.

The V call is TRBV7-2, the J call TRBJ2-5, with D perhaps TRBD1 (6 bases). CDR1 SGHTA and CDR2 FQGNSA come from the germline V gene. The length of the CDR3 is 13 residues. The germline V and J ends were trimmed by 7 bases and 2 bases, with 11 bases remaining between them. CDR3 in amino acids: CASTVGTQETQYF. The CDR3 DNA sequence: TGTGCCAGCACGGTCGGGACACAAGAGACCCAGTACTTC.

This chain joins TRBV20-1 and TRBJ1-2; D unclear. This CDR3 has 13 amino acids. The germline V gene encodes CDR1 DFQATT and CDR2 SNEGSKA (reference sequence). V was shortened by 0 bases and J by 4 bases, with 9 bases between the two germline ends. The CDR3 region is CSARESISYGYTF. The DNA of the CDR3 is TGCAGTGCTAGAGAGAGTATTTCCTATGGCTACACCTTC.

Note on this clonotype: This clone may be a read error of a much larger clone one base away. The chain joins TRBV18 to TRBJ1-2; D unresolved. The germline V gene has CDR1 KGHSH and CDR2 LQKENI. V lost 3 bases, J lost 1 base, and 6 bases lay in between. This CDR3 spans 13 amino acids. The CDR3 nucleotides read TGTGCCAGCTCACCGGGCAGTAACTATGGCTACACCTTC. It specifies CASSPGSNYGYTF.